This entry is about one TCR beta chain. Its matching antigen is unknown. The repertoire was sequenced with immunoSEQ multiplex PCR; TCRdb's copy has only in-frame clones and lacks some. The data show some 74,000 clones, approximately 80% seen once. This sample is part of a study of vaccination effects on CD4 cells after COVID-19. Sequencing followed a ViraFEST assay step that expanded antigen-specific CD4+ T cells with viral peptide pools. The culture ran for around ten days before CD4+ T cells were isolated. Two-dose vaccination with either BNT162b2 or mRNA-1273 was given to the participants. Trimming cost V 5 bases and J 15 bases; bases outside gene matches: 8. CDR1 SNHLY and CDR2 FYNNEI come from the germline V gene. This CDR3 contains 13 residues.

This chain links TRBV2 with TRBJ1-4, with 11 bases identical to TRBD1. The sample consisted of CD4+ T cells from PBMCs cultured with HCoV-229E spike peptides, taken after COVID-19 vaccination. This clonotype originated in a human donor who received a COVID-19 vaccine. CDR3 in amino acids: CASSPGQGGFLFF. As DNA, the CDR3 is TGTGCCAGCAGTCCGGGACAGGGGGGTTTTTTGTTTTTT.